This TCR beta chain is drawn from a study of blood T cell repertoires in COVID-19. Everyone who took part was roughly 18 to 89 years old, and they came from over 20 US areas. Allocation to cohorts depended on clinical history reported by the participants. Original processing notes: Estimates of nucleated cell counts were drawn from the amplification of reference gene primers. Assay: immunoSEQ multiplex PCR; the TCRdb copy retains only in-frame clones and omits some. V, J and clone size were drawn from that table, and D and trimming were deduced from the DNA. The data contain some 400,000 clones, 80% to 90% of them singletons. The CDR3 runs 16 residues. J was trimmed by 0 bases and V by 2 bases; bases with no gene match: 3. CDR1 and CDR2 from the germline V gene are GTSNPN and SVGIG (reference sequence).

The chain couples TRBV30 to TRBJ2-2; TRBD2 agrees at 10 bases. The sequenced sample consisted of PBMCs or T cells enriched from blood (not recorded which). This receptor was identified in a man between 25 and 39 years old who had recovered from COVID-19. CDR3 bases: TGTGCCTGGAGTAGGCTAGCGGGGGCGAACACCGGGGAGCTGTTTTTT. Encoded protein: CAWSRLAGANTGELFF.